These 18 T cell receptor beta chains originate from one sample sequenced in a study of cytomegalovirus exposure and HLA in healthy donors. Researchers ran the PCR with 60 Vbeta and 13 Jbeta primers. TCRdb's copy holds only in-frame clones and misses some; the assay was immunoSEQ multiplex PCR. The table includes roughly 55,000 clones, about 77% detected once. The sample was PBMCs. All receptors derive from a female donor in good health and CMV-seronegative.

The chain carries TRBV19 and TRBJ2-3, with 8 nucleotides matching TRBD2. Germline trimming cut 6 bases from V and 4 bases from J; bases unmatched to any gene: 9. Germline CDR1 is LNHDA and CDR2 is SQIVND (reference sequence). There are 15 residues in the CDR3. The CDR3 nucleotides read TGTGCCAGTAGCCTTCCGGGAGGGCCTTCAGATACGCAGTATTTT. Its translation: CASSLPGGPSDTQYF.

The chain carries TRBV5-1 and TRBJ2-2; 8 nucleotides match TRBD2. Per germline, CDR1 SGHRS and CDR2 YFSETQ. The trim removed 0 bases at V and 4 bases at J, leaving 5 bases unmatched. The CDR3 totals 16 residues. Here the CDR3 DNA reads TGCGCCAGCAGCTTGGCCGGGGGGGCCGTCACCGGGGAGCTGTTTTTT. As protein: CASSLAGGAVTGELFF.

The chain employs TRBV4-3 and TRBJ2-1, with unresolved D. This CDR3 region has 14 residues. Germline CDR1 LGHNA, CDR2 YSLEER. V was clipped by 0 bases and J by 8 bases, with 11 bases between them. For the CDR3, the DNA is TGCGCCAGCAGCCAAGATCTGCTTAGCCATGAGCAGTTCTTC. It translates to CASSQDLLSHEQFF.

The chain combines TRBV7-6 with TRBJ1-5, with 9 nucleotides matching TRBD1. This CDR3 spans 15 amino acids. The V gene end was trimmed by 5 bases and the J gene end by 6 bases; junction bases not matched to a gene: 8. Per the germline V gene, CDR1 is SGHVS and CDR2 is FNYEAQ. The CDR3 loop is CASSQGQGFFQPQHF. In DNA form, the CDR3 reads TGTGCCAGCAGCCAAGGACAGGGGTTTTTTCAGCCCCAGCATTTT. Based on the CDR3 plus reference TRBV7-6 and TRBJ1-5, the full variable domain is GAGVSQSPRYKVTKRGQDVALRCDPISGHVSLYWYRQALGQGPEFLTYFNYEAQQDKSGLPNDRFSAERPEGSISTLTIQRTEQRDSAMYRCASSQGQGFFQPQHFGDGTRLSIL.

The J gene is TRBJ2-1, the V gene TRBV5-8; 7 bases align to TRBD1. The CDR3 spans 15 residues. Trimming at V came to 0 bases and at J to 6 bases, leaving 6 bases not matched to a gene. Germline CDR1 is SGHTS and CDR2 is YDEGEE. The CDR3 loop reads CASSLGDRASNEQFF. The CDR3 bases are TGTGCCAGCAGCTTGGGTGACAGGGCAAGCAATGAGCAGTTCTTC.

The sample holds a few counts of this clone. The gene calls are TRBV5-6 and TRBJ2-5; D may be TRBD2 (6 bases). This CDR3 has 16 residues. V was pared by 0 bases and J by 2 bases, with 14 bases between. The V gene's germline CDR1 is SGHDT and CDR2 YYEEEE. In DNA form, the CDR3 reads TGTGCCAGCAGCTTGGTGGCTAGCGAATTGCAAGAGACCCAGTACTTC. Translation gives CASSLVASELQETQYF.

The genes are TRBV11-2 and TRBJ2-2; 8 bases agree with TRBD1. V gave up 3 bases and J gave up 3 bases; unmatched junction bases: 3. Germline values: CDR1 SGHAT, CDR2 FQNNGV. The CDR3 contains 15 residues. The CDR3 DNA sequence: TGTGCCAGCAGCTTCAGGGGGCGAGACACCGGGGAGCTGTTTTTT. This encodes CASSFRGRDTGELFF. The full variable domain, rest sourced from reference TRBV11-2 and TRBJ2-2, is EAGVAQSPRYKIIEKRQSVAFWCNPISGHATLYWYQQILGQGPKLLIQFQNNGVVDDSQLPKDRFSAERLKGVDSTLKIQPAKLEDSAVYLCASSFRGRDTGELFFGEGSRLTVL.

The gene calls are TRBV7-8 and TRBJ2-6; D is unresolved. Germline CDR1 SGHVS, CDR2 FQNEAQ. The CDR3 is made up of 14 amino acids. V lost 8 bases and J lost 0, with 8 bases in between. This CDR3 reads CASSHFSGANVLTF. The CDR3 nucleotides read TGTGCCAGCTCCCACTTCTCTGGGGCCAACGTCCTGACTTTC.

In DNA form, the CDR3 reads TGTGCCGGGACAGGGGATGGCGTAGACGGCTACACCTTC. Its protein is CAGTGDGVDGYTF. This rearrangement joins TRBV2 to TRBJ1-2; 10 nucleotides match TRBD1. The CDR3 extends over 13 amino acids. Germline V CDR1 and CDR2: SNHLY, FYNNEI. V shed 11 bases and J 8 bases; nucleotides not matched to a gene: 11.

This clone was picked up one time. Within the sample, other DNA sequences also encode this same CDR3. The rearrangement joins TRBV6-6 to TRBJ1-6; no clear D gene. The CDR3 runs to 16 residues. CDR1 is MNHNY, CDR2 SVGAGI, per germline (reference sequence). Trimming removed 2 bases at V and 5 bases at J, with 13 bases between. In DNA, the CDR3 is TGTGCCAGCAGTTACGGTCGCGGAGCAAATAATTCACCCCTCCACTTT. Translating gives CASSYGRGANNSPLHF.

The chain carries TRBV4-1 and TRBJ2-7; D perhaps matches TRBD1 (5 bases). Germline V gives CDR1 MGHRA, CDR2 YSYEKL. The CDR3 is made up of 15 amino acids. The V gene lost 0 bases and the J gene lost 6 bases, with 15 bases spanning the gap. CDR3 DNA sequence: TGCGCCAGCAGCCAAGATCCCCTCGAAGGGGTCGAGCAGTACTTC. It translates to CASSQDPLEGVEQYF.

V is TRBV5-5 and J is TRBJ2-7; a weak D match, TRBD1 (6 bases). V lost 0 bases, J lost 1 base, and 8 bases lay in between. The CDR3 has 14 amino acids. The germline gives CDR1 SGHKS, CDR2 YYEKEE (reference sequence). The DNA of the CDR3 is TGTGCCAGCAGCTTGGCAGGGGTATCCTACGAGCAGTACTTC. Its protein is CASSLAGVSYEQYF.

The chain links TRBV5-1 to TRBJ2-1; TRBD2 matches 8 bases. With V trimmed by 2 bases and J by 5 bases, 6 bases remained unmatched. The CDR3 length is 15 residues. In germline, CDR1 is SGHRS, CDR2 YFSETQ. DNA of the CDR3: TGCGCCAGCAGCTTCGGGGGGGCCAGCGACAATGAGCAGTTCTTC. Protein sequence: CASSFGGASDNEQFF.

The genes are TRBV4-1 and TRBJ1-1; TRBD1 matches at 9 bases. With V trimmed by 0 bases and J by 6 bases, 8 bases remained unmatched. This CDR3 spans 16 amino acids. Germline assignment: CDR1 MGHRA and CDR2 YSYEKL. The CDR3 protein is CASSQDVGQGEAEAFF. The CDR3 region has the DNA TGCGCCAGCAGCCAAGATGTGGGACAGGGAGAGGCTGAAGCTTTCTTT.

The chain combines TRBV6-1 with TRBJ2-2; 7 bases align to TRBD1. The CDR3 contains 15 residues. Germline V gene lookup returns CDR1 MNHNS and CDR2 SASEGT. V shed 5 bases, J shed 7 bases, and the junction held 10 bases outside the gene matches. The CDR3 DNA is TGTGCCAGCAGTCCCGGGGACAGCTCTCGCGGGGAGCTGTTTTTT. It translates to CASSPGDSSRGELFF.

The chain joins TRBV19 to TRBJ2-1; 7 bases agree with TRBD1. This CDR3 is built from 15 residues. From germline, CDR1 is LNHDA and CDR2 SQIVND (reference sequence). V lost 9 bases and J lost 0; bases outside the gene matches: 8. The CDR3 loop is CASHAGTDSYNEQFF. CDR3 sequence (DNA): TGTGCCAGCCACGCCGGGACAGACTCCTACAATGAGCAGTTCTTC.

V usage is TRBV27 and J usage is TRBJ1-4; TRBD1 aligns across 8 bases. The CDR3 length is 15 residues. Germline V lookup: CDR1 MNHEY, CDR2 SMNVEV (reference sequence). The junction had 7 bases not matched to a gene; V was cut back by 7 bases and J by 3 bases. The CDR3 nucleotides are TGTGCCAGCAAAATTCAGGGGGCGTCTAATGAAAAACTGTTTTTT. This encodes CASKIQGASNEKLFF.

This clone has only one observation. The chain combines TRBV2 with TRBJ2-4, with 11 positions matching TRBD2. This CDR3 is built from 15 residues. The V segment lost 6 bases and the J segment 6 bases; nucleotides outside the gene matches: 7. Germline V gene lookup returns CDR1 SNHLY and CDR2 FYNNEI. The CDR3 coding sequence is TGTGCCAGCAGGCCCACTAGCGGGAGCGGAAACATTCAGTACTTC. Protein sequence: CASRPTSGSGNIQYF.